The T cell receptor beta chain described here comes from a study of cytomegalovirus exposure and HLA in healthy donors. General study points: Most TCR sequences were uncommon, yet certain public TCRs appeared in many donors.

The primer mix had 60 Vbeta and 13 Jbeta primers. The assay was immunoSEQ multiplex PCR, and TCRdb's table has in-frame clones only and misses some. Of approximately 160,000 clones listed, approximately 80% are singletons. Comments on this clone: Its antigen is still unknown.

Source material: PBMCs. This TCR was recovered from a woman aged 40-49 years in good health and CMV-seropositive.

The CDR3 DNA sequence: TGTGCCAGTAGTAAAAATAGCGGCCTCACAGATACGCAGTATTTT. As protein: CASSKNSGLTDTQYF. The gene calls are TRBV19 and TRBJ2-3, with D maybe TRBD2 (6 bases). Per germline, CDR1 LNHDA and CDR2 SQIVND (reference sequence). CDR3 length: 15 residues. Trimming shortened V by 4 bases and J by 2 bases, and 13 bases separated the two germline ends.